This entry concerns a single T cell receptor (beta chain). The sample originates from a study of T-cell reconstitution after alpha-beta-depleted transplantation in children. Using unique molecular identifiers, the investigators prepared the TCRbeta library. TCRdb passed the PCR reads through MiXCR, listing each CDR3 protein once. The sample contains around 400,000 distinct CDR3 sequences, under 13% of which appear only once. CDR1 and CDR2 from the germline V gene are LNHDA and SQIVND (reference sequence). The CDR3 is made up of 13 amino acids. V dropped 9 bases and J dropped 8 bases, with 16 bases sitting between them.

This TCR came from a human donor who donated a stem cell graft to a child with acute myeloid leukemia. The sequences come from PBMCs from the stem cell graft donor, collected from the stem cell graft. V is TRBV19 and J is TRBJ2-2; no definite D call. The CDR3 loop is CASNNRTLGELFF. DNA for the CDR3: TGTGCCAGCAACAACAGAACTTTGGGGGAGCTGTTTTTT.